This entry is about one T cell receptor (beta chain). Germline V CDR1 and CDR2: WSHSY, SAAADI. V shed 5 bases and J 2 bases; nucleotides not matched to a gene: 3. CDR3 length: 14 amino acids. The sample belongs to a study of blood T cell repertoires in COVID-19. Across the whole study: From T cells, B-cell-depleted T cells, or PBMCs came the material, which was cDNA or gDNA.

The protocol was immunoSEQ multiplex PCR, while the TCRdb copy is restricted to in-frame clones and leaves out a portion. The table records about 99,000 clones, approximately 86% of them present only once. The clonotype was recovered from a human donor in a cohort sampled during active COVID-19. Sample: peripheral blood. The rearrangement uses TRBV10-2 and TRBJ1-1, with 9 bases fitting TRBD1. The CDR3 nucleotides read TGCGCCAGCAGTCGACAGGGGGTAAACACTGAAGCTTTCTTT. Its translation is CASSRQGVNTEAFF.